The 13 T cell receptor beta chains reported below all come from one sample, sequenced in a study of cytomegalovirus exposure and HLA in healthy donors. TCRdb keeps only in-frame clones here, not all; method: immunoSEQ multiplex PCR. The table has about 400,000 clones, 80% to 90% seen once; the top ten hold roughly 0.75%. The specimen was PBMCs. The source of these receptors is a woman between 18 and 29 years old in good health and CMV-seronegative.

CDR3 DNA: TGTGCCATCAGTGAGACTTCTTCTAGGCGGGGGGGCACAGATACGCAGTATTTT. This sequence encodes CAISETSSRRGGTDTQYF. This chain uses TRBV10-3 with TRBJ2-3; TRBD2 agrees at 8 bases. Germline V lookup: CDR1 ENHRY, CDR2 SYGVKD. Trimming cost V 2 bases and J 1 base; bases outside gene matches: 11. The CDR3 length is 18 residues.

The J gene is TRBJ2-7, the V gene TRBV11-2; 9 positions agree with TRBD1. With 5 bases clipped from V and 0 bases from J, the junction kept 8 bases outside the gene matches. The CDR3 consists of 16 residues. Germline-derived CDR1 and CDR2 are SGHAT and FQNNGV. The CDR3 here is CASSPPGTGFSYEQYF. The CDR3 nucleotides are TGTGCCAGCAGCCCCCCCGGGACAGGGTTCTCCTACGAGCAGTACTTC.

In nucleotides, the CDR3 is TGTGCCAGCAGTCCAGCCGGGACAGGGAACACCGGGGAGCTGTTTTTT. This gives the protein CASSPAGTGNTGELFF. The chain uses TRBV2 and TRBJ2-2; TRBD1 aligns across 8 bases. CDR3 length equals 16 residues. CDR1 is SNHLY and CDR2 is FYNNEI in the germline V gene. Trimming took 5 bases from V and 1 from J; bases not matched to a gene: 6.

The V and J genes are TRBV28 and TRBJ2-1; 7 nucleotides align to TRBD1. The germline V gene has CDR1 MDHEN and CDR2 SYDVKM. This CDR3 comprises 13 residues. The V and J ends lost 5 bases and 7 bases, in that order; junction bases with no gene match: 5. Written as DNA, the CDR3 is TGTGCCAGCAGTAAGGGACAGTATAATGAGCAGTTCTTC. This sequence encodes CASSKGQYNEQFF.

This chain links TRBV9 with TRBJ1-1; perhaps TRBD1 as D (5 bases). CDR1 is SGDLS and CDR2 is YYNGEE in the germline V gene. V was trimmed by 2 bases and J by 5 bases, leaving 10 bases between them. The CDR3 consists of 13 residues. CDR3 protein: CASSVEGATEAFF. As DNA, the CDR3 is TGTGCCAGCAGCGTCGAAGGGGCGACTGAAGCTTTCTTT.

CDR3 amino acids: CASSSRTSGGSSDTQYF. For the CDR3, the DNA is TGTGCCAGCAGCTCGCGGACTAGCGGGGGGTCTTCAGATACGCAGTATTTT. This sequence joins TRBV7-9 and TRBJ2-3; 14 bases agree with TRBD2. J was trimmed by 4 bases and V by 4 bases; bases with no gene match: 7. Germline CDR1 and CDR2: SEHNR and FQNEAQ (reference sequence). The CDR3 contains 17 residues.

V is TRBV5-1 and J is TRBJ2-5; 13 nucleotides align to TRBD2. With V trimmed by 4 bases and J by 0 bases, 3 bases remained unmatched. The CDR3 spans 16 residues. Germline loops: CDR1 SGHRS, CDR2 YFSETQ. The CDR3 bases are TGCGCCAGCAGCGCAGGGACTAGCGGGAACCAAGAGACCCAGTACTTC. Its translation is CASSAGTSGNQETQYF.

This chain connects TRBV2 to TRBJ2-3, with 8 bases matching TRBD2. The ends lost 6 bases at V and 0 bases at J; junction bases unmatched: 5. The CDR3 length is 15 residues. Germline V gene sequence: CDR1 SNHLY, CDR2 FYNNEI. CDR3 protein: CASRGTSVSTDTQYF. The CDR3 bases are TGTGCCAGCAGGGGGACTAGTGTTAGCACAGATACGCAGTATTTT.

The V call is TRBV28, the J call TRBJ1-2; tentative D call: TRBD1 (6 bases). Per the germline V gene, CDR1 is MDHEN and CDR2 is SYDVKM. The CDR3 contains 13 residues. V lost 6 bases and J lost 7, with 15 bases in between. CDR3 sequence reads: CASRSGRGVGYTF. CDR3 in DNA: TGTGCCAGCAGATCTGGGAGGGGGGTTGGCTACACCTTC.

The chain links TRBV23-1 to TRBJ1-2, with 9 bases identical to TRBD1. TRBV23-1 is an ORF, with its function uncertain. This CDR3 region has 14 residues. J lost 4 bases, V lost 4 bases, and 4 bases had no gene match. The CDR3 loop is CASSPLGQGYGYTF. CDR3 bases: TGCGCCAGCAGTCCCTTGGGACAGGGCTATGGCTACACCTTC.

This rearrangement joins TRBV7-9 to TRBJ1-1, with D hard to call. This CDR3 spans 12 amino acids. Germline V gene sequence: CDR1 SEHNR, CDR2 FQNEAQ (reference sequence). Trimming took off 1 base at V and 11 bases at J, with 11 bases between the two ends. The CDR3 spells CASSLGGLRAFF. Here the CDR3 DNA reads TGTGCCAGCAGCTTAGGTGGGCTACGGGCTTTCTTT.

In DNA form, the CDR3 reads TGTGCCAGCAGCTTCGGAGTTTCCTTGGGCTACACCTTC. This sequence encodes CASSFGVSLGYTF. The rearrangement links TRBV7-9 to TRBJ1-2; D is uncertain. The CDR3 consists of 13 residues. CDR1 is SEHNR and CDR2 is FQNEAQ in the germline V gene (reference sequence). Deletions cut 3 bases from V and 8 bases from J, with 13 bases between.

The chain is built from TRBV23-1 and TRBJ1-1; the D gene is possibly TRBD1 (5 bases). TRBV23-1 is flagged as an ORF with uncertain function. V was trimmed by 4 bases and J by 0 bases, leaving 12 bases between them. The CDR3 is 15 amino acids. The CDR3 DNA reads TGCGCCAGCAGTCCTCGGGAGACAGTGAACACTGAAGCTTTCTTT. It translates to CASSPRETVNTEAFF.